Described below is a single TCR beta chain sequence and its context. There is no known antigen for this receptor. No base qualities exist here, and no much larger clone lies one base off it. The sequencer was an Illumina HiSeq 2500. Quantitative 5'-RACE with molecular barcodes was used to prepare TCR beta libraries. Per the original workflow: Disease-linked TCR variants were identified with a new computational method built on a probabilistic model of VDJ rearrangement. TCRdb ran its own pipeline on the public reads, namely fastp trimming at Q25 and MiXCR clone calling, and kept in-frame beta chains. Rows matching on CDR3 protein sequence are summarized as one entry with the most common DNA and genes. For this entry, the V and J calls and clone size follow TCRdb and not the study's own pipeline. Across this sample there are approximately 150,000 distinct CDR3 sequences, with approximately 32% seen only once. Of the sample, around 6.2% falls within the top ten clones.

The sample originates from a study of CD8 T cells in ankylosing spondylitis (dated 2017 in TCRdb). With regard to the full study: The study set out to find disease-linked TCR variants by profiling T cell receptor beta repertoires in ankylosing spondylitis patients and healthy donors. The whole study cohort included 95 to 130 healthy donors and 25 ankylosing spondylitis patients. Samples of peripheral blood were taken, and for ankylosing spondylitis patients, synovial fluid was collected as well. Points the paper makes about the study in general: Significant enrichment of the disease-linked clones was reported in matched synovial fluid samples from ankylosing spondylitis patients. A CD8+ phenotype was shown by the disease-linked clones, which were found at relatively low frequencies in peripheral blood. A TCR beta motif made up of several highly homologous amino acid variants appeared to be characteristic of blood from ankylosing spondylitis patients. Some motif variants had previously been reported in the synovial fluid and blood of reactive arthritis patients, which suggests shared mechanisms of disease initiation.

Synovial fluid samples were paired with blood samples taken from the same ankylosing spondylitis patients. Trimming costs V 4 bases and J 7 bases, and their ends lie 14 bases apart. In the germline V gene, CDR1 corresponds to SGDLS and CDR2 to YYNGEE. There are 14 amino acids in the CDR3, from cysteine to phenylalanine inclusive. The read is trimmed to its CDR3 DNA, 42 bases read in frame from base 1. This chain joins TRBV9 to TRBJ1-4; tentative D gene TRBD1, with 5 bases matching. The sequencing sample was made of synovial fluid, either unsorted or a sorted T cell fraction (not recorded which). The sequence was collected from a male donor with ankylosing spondylitis. The CDR3 in this case is CASSPQTQGEKLFF. The nucleotides are TGTGCCAGCAGCCCACAGACCCAGGGTGAAAAACTGTTTTTT.